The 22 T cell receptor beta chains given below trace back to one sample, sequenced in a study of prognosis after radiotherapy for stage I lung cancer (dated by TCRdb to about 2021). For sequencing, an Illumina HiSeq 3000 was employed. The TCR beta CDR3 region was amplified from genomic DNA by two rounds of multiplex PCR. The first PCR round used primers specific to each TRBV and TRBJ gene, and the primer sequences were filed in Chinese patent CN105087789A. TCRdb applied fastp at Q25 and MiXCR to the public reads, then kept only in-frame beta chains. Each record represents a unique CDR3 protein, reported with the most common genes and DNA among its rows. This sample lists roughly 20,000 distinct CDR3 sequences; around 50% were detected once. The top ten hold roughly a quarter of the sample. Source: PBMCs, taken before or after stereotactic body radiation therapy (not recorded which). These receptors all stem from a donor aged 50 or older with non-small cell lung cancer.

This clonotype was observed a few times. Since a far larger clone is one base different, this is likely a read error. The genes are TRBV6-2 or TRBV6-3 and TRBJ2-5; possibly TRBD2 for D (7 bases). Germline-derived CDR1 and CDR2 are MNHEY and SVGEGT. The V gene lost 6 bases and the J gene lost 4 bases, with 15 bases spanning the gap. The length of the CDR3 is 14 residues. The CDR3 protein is CASSLLGGGETQYF. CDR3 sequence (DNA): TGTGCCAGCAGCCTACTAGGGGGGGGAGAGACCCAGTACTTC.

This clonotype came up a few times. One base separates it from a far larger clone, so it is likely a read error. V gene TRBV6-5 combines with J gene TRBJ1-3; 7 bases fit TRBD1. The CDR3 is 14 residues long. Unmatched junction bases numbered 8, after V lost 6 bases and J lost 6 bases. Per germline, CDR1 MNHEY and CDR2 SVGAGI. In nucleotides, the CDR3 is TGTGCCAGCAGGCTGACAGGGCCTGTAAACACCATATATTTT. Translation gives CASRLTGPVNTIYF.

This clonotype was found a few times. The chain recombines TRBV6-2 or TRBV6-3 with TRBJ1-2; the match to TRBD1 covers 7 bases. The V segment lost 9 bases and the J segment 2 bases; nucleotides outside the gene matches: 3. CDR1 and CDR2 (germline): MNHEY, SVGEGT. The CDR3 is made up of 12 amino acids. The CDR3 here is CASLQGNYGYTF. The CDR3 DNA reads TGTGCCAGTTTACAGGGGAACTATGGCTACACCTTC.

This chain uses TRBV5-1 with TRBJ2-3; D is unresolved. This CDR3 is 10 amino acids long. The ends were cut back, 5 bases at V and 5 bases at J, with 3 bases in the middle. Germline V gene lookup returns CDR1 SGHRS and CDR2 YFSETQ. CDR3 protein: CASRGDTQYF. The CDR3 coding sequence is TGCGCCAGCAGGGGAGATACGCAGTATTTT.

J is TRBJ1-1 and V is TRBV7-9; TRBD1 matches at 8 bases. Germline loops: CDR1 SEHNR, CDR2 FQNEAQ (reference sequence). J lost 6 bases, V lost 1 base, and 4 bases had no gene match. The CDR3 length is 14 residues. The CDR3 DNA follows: TGTGCCAGCAGCTTAGAACAGGGGGTATCTGAAGCTTTCTTT. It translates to CASSLEQGVSEAFF.

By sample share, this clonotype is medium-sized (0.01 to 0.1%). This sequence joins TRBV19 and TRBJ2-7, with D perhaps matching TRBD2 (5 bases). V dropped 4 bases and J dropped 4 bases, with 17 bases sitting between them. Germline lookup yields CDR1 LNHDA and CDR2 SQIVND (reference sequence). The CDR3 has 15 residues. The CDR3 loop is CASSTSSGLFYEQYF. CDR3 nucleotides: TGTGCCAGTAGTACCTCCTCGGGGTTATTTTACGAGCAGTACTTC. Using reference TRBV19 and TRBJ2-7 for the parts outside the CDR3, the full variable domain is DGGITQSPKYLFRKEGQNVTLSCEQNLNHDAMYWYRQDPGQGLRLIYYSQIVNDFQKGDIAEGYSVSREKKESFPLTVTSAQKNPTAFYLCASSTSSGLFYEQYFGPGTRLTVT.

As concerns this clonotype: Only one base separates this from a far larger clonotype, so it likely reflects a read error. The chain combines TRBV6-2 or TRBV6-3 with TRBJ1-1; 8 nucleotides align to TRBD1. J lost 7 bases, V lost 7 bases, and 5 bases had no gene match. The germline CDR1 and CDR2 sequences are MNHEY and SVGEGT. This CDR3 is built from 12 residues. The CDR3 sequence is CASKSGGVEAFF. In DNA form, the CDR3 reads TGTGCCAGCAAATCAGGGGGCGTTGAAGCTTTCTTT.

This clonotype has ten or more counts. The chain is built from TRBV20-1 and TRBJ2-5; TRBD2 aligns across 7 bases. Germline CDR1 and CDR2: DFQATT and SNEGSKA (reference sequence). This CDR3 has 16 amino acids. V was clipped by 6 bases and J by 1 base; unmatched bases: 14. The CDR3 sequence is CSAIGRREILQETQYF. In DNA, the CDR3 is TGCAGTGCGATCGGGAGGCGGGAGATACTCCAAGAGACCCAGTACTTC.

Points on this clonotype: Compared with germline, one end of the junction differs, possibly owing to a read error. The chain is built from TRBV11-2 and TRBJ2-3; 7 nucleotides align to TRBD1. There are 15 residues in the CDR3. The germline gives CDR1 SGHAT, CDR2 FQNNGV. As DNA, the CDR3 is TGTTCCAGCACCCTGGCCGGGACAGAGTATGATACGCAGTATTTT. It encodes CSSTLAGTEYDTQYF.

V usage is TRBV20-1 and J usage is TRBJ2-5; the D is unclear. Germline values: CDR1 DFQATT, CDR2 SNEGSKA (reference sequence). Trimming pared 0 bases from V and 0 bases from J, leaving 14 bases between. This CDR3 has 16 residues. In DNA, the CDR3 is TGCAGTGCTAGAGATATCGGCAAGCAGTACCAAGAGACCCAGTACTTC. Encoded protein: CSARDIGKQYQETQYF.

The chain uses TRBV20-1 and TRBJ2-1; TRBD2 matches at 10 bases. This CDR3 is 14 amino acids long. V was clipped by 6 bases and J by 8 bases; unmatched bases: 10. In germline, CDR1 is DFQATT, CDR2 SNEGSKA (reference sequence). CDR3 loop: CSAGLAGVGHEQFF. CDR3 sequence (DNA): TGCAGTGCAGGCCTAGCGGGAGTGGGCCATGAGCAGTTCTTC.

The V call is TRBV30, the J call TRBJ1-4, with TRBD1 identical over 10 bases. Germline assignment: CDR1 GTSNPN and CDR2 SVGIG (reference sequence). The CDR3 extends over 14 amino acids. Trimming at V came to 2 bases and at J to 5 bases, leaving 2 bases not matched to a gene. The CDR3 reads CAWSRTGGNEKLFF. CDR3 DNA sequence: TGTGCCTGGAGTAGGACAGGGGGAAATGAAAAACTGTTTTTT.

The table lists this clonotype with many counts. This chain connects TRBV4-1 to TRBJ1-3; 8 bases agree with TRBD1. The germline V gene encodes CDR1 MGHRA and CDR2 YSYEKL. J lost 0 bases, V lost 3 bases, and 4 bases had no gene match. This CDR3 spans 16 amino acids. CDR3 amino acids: CASSQTGASSGNTIYF. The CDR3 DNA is TGCGCCAGCAGCCAGACAGGGGCCTCCTCTGGAAACACCATATATTTT.

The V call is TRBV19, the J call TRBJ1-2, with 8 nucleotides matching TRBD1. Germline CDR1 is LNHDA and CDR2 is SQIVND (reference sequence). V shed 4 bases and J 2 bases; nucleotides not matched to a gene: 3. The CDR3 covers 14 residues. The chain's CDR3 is CASSSSGGNYGYTF. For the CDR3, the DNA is TGTGCCAGTAGTAGTTCAGGGGGCAACTATGGCTACACCTTC.

CDR3: CSVEHPEGQPQHF. The DNA of the CDR3 is TGCAGCGTTGAACACCCGGAAGGTCAGCCCCAGCATTTT. The gene calls are TRBV29-1 and TRBJ1-5; D is unclear. This CDR3 has 13 amino acids. Trimming removed 2 bases at V and 6 bases at J, with 11 bases between. Germline-derived CDR1 and CDR2 are SQVTM and ANQGSEA.

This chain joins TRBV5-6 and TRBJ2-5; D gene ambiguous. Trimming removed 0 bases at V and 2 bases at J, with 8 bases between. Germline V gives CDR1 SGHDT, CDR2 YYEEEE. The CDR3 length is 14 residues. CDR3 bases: TGTGCCAGCAGCTTGGTTGCCAATCAAGAGACCCAGTACTTC. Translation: CASSLVANQETQYF. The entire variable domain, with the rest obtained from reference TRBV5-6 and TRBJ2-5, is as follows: DAGVTQSPTHLIKTRGQQVTLRCSPKSGHDTVSWYQQALGQGPQFIFQYYEEEERQRGNFPDRFSGHQFPNYSSELNVNALLLGDSALYLCASSLVANQETQYFGPGTRLLVL.

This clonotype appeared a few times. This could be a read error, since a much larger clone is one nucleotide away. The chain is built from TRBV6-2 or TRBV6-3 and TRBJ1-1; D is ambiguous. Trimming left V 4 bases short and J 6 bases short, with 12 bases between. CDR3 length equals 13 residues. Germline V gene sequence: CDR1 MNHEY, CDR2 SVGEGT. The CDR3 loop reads CASSSFRSSEAFF. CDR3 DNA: TGTGCCAGCAGTTCTTTCAGGAGTTCTGAAGCTTTCTTT.

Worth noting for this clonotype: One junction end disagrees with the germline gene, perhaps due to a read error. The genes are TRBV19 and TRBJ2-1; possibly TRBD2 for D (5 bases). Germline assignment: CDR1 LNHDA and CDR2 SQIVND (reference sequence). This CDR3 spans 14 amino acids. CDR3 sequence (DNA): TGTGCCAGTAGTCCCCGGATTTCCGGGAATGGGCAGTTCTTC. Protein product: CASSPRISGNGQFF.

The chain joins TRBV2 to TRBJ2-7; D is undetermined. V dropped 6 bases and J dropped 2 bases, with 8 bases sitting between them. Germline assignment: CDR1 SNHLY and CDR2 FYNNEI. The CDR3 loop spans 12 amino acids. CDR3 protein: CASRGPTYEQYF. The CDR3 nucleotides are TGTGCCAGCAGAGGTCCTACCTACGAGCAGTACTTC.

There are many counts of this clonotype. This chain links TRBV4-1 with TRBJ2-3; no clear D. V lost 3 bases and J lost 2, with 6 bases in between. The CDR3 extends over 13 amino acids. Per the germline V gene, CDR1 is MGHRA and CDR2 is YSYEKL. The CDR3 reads CASSQWDTDTQYF. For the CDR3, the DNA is TGCGCCAGCAGCCAGTGGGACACAGATACGCAGTATTTT.

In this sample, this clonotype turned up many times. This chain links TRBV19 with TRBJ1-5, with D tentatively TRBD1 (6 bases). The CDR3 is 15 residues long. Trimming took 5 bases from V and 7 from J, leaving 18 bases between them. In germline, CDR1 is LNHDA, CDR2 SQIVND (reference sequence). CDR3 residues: CASSGNRVTGQPQHF. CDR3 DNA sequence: TGTGCCAGTAGTGGAAACAGGGTGACGGGCCAGCCCCAGCATTTT.

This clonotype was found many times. The CDR3 region has the DNA TGTGCCAGCAGTTTACTGCGGGAGTCAGATACGCAGTATTTT. It translates to CASSLLRESDTQYF. The rearrangement joins TRBV27 to TRBJ2-3, with TRBD2 identical over 7 bases. The CDR3 is made up of 14 amino acids. Germline V gene lookup returns CDR1 MNHEY and CDR2 SMNVEV (reference sequence). V lost 2 bases, J lost 4 bases, and 3 bases stayed unmatched.